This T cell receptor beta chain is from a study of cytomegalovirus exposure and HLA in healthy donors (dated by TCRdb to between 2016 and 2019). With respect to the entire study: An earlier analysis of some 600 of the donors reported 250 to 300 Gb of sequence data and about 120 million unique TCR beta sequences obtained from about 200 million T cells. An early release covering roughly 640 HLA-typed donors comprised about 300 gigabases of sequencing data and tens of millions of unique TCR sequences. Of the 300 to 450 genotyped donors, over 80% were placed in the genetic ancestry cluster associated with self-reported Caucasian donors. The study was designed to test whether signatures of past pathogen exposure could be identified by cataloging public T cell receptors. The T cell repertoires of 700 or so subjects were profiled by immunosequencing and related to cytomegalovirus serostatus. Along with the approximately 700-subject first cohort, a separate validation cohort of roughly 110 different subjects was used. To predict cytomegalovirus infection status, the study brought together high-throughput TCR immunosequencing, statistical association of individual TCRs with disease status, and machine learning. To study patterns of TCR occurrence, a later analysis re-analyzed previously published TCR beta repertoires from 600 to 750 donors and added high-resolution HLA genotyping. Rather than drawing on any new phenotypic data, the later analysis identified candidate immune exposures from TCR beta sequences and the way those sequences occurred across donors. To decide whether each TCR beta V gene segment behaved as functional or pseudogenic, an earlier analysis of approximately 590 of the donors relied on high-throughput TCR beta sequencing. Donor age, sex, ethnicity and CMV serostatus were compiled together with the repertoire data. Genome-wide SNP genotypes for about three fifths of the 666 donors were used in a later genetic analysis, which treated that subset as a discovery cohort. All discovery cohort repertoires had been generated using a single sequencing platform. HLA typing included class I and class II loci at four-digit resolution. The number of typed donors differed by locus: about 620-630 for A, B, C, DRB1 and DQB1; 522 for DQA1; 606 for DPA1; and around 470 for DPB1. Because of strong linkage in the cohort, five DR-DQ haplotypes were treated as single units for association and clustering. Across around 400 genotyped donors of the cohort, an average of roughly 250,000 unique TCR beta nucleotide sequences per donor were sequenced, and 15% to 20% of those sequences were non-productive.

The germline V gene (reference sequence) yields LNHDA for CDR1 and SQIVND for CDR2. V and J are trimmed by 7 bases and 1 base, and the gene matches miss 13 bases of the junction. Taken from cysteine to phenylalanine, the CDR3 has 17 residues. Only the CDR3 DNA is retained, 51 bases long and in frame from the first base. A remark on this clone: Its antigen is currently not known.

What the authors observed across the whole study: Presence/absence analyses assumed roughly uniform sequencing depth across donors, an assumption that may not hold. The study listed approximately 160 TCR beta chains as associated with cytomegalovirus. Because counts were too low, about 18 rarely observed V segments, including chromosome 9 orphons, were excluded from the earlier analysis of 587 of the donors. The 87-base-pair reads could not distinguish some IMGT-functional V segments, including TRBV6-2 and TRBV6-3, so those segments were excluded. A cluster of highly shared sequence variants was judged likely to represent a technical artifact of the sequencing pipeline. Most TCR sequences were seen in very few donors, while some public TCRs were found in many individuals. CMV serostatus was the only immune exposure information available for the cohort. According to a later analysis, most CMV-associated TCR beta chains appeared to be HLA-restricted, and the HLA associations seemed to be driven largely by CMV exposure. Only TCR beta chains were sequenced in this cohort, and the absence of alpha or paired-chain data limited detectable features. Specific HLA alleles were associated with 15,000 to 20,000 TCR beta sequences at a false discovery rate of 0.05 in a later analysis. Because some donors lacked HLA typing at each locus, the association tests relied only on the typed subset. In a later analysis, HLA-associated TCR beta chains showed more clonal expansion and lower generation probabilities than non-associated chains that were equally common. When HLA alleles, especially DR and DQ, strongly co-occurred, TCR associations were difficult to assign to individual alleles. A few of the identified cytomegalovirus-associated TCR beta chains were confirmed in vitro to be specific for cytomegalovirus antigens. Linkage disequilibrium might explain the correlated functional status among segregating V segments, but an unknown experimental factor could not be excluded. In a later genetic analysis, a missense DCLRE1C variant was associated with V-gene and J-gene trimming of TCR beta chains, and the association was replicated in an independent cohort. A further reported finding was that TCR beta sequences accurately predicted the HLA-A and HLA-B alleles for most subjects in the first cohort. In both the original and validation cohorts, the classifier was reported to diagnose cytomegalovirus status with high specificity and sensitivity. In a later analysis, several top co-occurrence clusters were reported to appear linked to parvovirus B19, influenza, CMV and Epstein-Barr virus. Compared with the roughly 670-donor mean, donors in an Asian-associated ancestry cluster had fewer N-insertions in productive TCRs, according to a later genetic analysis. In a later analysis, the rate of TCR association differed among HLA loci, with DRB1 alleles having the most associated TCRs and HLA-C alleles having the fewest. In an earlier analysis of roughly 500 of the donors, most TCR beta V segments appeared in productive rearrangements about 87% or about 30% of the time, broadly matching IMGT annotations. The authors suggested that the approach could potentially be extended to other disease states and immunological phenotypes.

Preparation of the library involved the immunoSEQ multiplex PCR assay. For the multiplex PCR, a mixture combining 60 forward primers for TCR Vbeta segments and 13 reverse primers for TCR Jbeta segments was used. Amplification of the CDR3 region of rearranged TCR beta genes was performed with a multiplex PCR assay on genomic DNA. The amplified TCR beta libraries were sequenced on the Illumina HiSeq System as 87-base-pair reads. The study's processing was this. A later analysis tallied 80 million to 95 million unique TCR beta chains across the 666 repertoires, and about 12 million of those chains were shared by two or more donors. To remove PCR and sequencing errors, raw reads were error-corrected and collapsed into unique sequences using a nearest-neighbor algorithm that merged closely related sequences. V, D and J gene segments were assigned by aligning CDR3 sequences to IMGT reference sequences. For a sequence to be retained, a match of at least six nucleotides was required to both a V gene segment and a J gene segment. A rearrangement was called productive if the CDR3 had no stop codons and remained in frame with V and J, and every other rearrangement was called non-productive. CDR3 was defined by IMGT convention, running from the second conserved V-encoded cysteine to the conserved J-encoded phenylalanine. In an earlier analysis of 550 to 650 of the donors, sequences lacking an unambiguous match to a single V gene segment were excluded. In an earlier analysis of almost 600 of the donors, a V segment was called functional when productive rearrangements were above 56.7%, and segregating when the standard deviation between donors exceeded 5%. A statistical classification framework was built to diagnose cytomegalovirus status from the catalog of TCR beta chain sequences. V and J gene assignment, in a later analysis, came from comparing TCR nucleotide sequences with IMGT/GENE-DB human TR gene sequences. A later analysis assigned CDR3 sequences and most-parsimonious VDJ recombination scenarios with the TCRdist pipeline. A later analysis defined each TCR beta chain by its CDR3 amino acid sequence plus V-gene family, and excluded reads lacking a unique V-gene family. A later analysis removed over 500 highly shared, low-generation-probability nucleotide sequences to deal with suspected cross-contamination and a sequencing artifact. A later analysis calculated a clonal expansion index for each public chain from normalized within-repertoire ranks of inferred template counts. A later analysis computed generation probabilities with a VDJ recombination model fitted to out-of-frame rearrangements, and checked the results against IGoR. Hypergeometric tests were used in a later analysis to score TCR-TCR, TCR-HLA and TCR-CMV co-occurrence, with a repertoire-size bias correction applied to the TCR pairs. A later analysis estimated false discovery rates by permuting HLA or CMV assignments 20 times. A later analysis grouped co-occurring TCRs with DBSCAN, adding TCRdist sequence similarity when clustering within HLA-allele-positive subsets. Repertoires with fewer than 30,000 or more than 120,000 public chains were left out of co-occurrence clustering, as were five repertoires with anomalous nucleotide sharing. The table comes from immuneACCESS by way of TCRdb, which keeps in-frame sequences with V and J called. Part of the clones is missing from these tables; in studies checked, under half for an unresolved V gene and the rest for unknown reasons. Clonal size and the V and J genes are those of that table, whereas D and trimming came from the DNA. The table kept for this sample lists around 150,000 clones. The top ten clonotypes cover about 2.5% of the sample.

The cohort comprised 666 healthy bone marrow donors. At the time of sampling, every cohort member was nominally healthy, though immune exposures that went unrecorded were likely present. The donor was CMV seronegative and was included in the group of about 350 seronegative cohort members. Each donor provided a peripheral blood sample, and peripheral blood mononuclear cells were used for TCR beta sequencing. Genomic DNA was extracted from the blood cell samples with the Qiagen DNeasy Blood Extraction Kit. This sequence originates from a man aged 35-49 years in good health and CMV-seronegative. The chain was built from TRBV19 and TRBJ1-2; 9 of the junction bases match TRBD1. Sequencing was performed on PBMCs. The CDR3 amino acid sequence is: CASNWGQGFDFNYGYTF. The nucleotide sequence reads TGTGCCAGTAATTGGGGACAGGGTTTTGATTTTAACTATGGCTACACCTTC.